This T cell receptor (beta chain) originates from a study of CD8+ T cells in alopecia areata listed by TCRdb under 2018. Some background on the complete study: High-throughput TCRbeta sequencing was used to examine T cell clonal expansion in alopecia areata in both the C3H/HeJ mouse model and human patients. Scalp tissue and sorted CD4+ and CD8+ peripheral blood T cells from patchy and totalis/universalis alopecia areata patients and from healthy controls were covered by human TCRbeta sequencing. Clonality in the scalp was compared among normal scalp (n=4), patchy alopecia areata scalp (n=8), and alopecia totalis/universalis scalp (n=8). RNA was obtained with the PAXgene miRNA kit for fixed scalp, the miRNeasy kit for PBMCs, and the RNeasy kit for mouse skin. TCRbeta CDR3 regions were amplified by immunoSEQ multiplex PCR using 35 Vbeta forward and 13 Jbeta reverse primers.

V was cut back by 5 bases and J by 1 base, leaving a gap of 11 bases between them. The germline V gene encodes CDR1 MNHEY and CDR2 SMNVEV (reference sequence). Measured from the cysteine to the phenylalanine, the CDR3 is 14 residues long. Only the CDR3 DNA is retained, 42 bases long and in frame from the first base. From alopecia areata patients, peripheral blood was collected along with lesional scalp punch biopsies. PBMCs were isolated by density centrifugation and stained for CD3, CD4 and CD8, after which CD4+ and CD8+ T cells were sorted on a FACSAria. As part of a multicenter biomarker study, untreated alopecia areata patients were recruited. For roughly five biomarker-study patients, blood CD8+ T cells were further sorted into NKG2D-low and NKG2D-high fractions. The library was built by means of the immunoSEQ multiplex PCR assay. RNA was extracted from all samples and reverse transcribed into cDNA as template for TCR sequencing. SuperScript III was used to make first-strand cDNA, primed with a 2:1 mix of oligo-dT and random hexamers. A synthetic immune receptor repertoire was used to measure amplification bias, and any remaining bias was corrected computationally. As for the authors' bioinformatics: Raw reads were preprocessed to remove errors, and CDR3 was defined by IMGT conventions from the conserved cysteine to phenylalanine. Clonality was computed by normalizing Shannon entropy by log2 of the number of productive unique TCRs and subtracting the result from 1. Whether scalp clones were CD4 or CD8 was inferred by matching scalp TCRbeta sequences against CD4 and CD8 repertoires sorted from blood. TCRdb's version of the immuneACCESS table is confined to in-frame rearrangements and falls short of the full clone set. An unresolved V gene accounts for under half of the shortfall where checked; the remainder is of unknown origin. D and trimming come from the DNA, and the V and J calls and clone size come from that table. The sample includes 100,000 to 150,000 clones, with 47% observed a single time. Over 9.5% of the sample lies in the top ten.

What the authors observed across the whole study: TCR sequences shared between patients were less clear than in mice, possibly partly because of HLA diversity in the patient population. Compared with normal scalp, lesional scalp had higher clonality and more expanded CD8+ clones, particularly in alopecia totalis/universalis, a pattern that suggests antigenic drive. Unlike mouse skin, where gammadelta T cells dominate, normal human skin contains resident alphabeta T cells that get sequenced too, which complicates analysis of the scalp TCR repertoire.

As for this clone: Its antigen remains undetermined. Per-base qualities were not stored, and no clone one base away is much larger.

The clonotype comes from a human donor with alopecia areata. Material for sequencing was NKG2D-low CD8+ T cells sorted from blood. The cell subset or site label, as the study defines it: sorted CD8+ NKG2D-low blood T cells. The chain uses TRBV27 and TRBJ2-5; the D gene is possibly TRBD1 or TRBD2, with 5 bases matching each. DNA sequence: TGTGCCAGCAGTCCGGGACGGAGCCAAGAGACCCAGTACTTC. It translates to CASSPGRSQETQYF.